This T cell receptor (beta chain) originates from a study of cytomegalovirus exposure and HLA in healthy donors (TCRdb year 2017). Notes on the research overall: A later analysis indicated that the 120 validation repertoires were generated on the platform also employed for the approximately 670 repertoires of the first cohort. Along with the roughly 700-subject first cohort, a separate validation cohort of 120 different subjects was used. The study was designed to test whether signatures of past pathogen exposure could be identified by cataloging public T cell receptors. The study combined high-throughput TCR immunosequencing, statistical association of individual TCRs with disease status, and machine learning to predict cytomegalovirus infection status.

What the research found in general, with its limitations: A few of the identified cytomegalovirus-associated TCR beta chains were confirmed in vitro to be specific for cytomegalovirus antigens. Most TCR sequences were seen in very few donors, while some public TCRs were found in many individuals. Of the cluster scores, around 95% were above 0 in a later analysis, which found that TCRs clustered in the first cohort also tended to co-occur in the 120 validation repertoires. The validation cohort had no HLA typing available for a later analysis, so co-occurrence within that cohort was assessed over all 130 or so repertoires. The authors suggested that the approach could potentially be extended to other disease states and immunological phenotypes. The study listed over 150 TCR beta chains as associated with cytomegalovirus. The classifier was reported to diagnose cytomegalovirus status with high specificity and sensitivity in both the original and validation cohorts.

The donors belonged to the validation cohort of around 120 subjects, which was separate from the approximately 700-subject first cohort. CDR1 and CDR2 are read off the germline V gene as SQVTM and ANQGSEA. V and J are truncated by 6 bases and 1 base respectively, leaving an intervening sequence of 9 bases. CDR3 length: 12 amino acids, cysteine to phenylalanine. Only CDR3 DNA remains: 36 bases, in frame from the first base. For this clone: Its target antigen remains unknown. Per-nucleotide qualities are absent, and no much larger clonotype sits a single base away.

Library method: the immunoSEQ multiplex PCR assay. The authors' analysis ran thus. A statistical classification framework was developed to diagnose cytomegalovirus status using the catalog of TCR beta chain sequences. The clones in this table, taken by TCRdb from immuneACCESS, are in-frame only. Not every clone is retained; where verified, under half of the shortfall comes from an unresolved V gene, and the cause of the rest is unknown. For V, J and clone size, that table is used; D and trimming come from the DNA. Counted in this sample were over 200,000 clones; approximately 82% of them appeared once. Together, the top ten hold roughly 5.4% of the sample.

The material sequenced was PBMCs. The TCR sequence derives from a woman in her late teens or twenties in good health and CMV-seronegative. This receptor chain uses TRBV29-1 and TRBJ1-1, and perhaps TRBD1 as D gene, on 6 matching bases. The sequenced DNA is TGCAGCGTCAAACAGGGGAACACTGAAGCTTTCTTT. It is translated as CSVKQGNTEAFF.